Below are 20 T cell receptor beta chains sequenced from a single sample in a study of chemoradiotherapy in HPV16-positive cancers. TCRdb's copy holds only in-frame clones and misses some; the assay was immunoSEQ multiplex PCR. The sample contains around 6,200 clones, roughly 73% of which appear only once. Sequencing was performed on tumor tissue, taken from a patient who underwent chemoradiotherapy. The receptors come from a human donor with HPV-associated anogenital cancer.

This clone came up a few times. The chain has TRBV6-5 and TRBJ2-2; 10 nucleotides match TRBD2. The germline V gene has CDR1 MNHEY and CDR2 SVGAGI. With V trimmed by 2 bases and J by 8 bases, 8 bases remained unmatched. The CDR3 is 16 residues long. The CDR3 here is CASSYELAGLIGELFF. CDR3 nucleotides: TGTGCCAGCAGTTACGAACTAGCGGGATTAATTGGGGAGCTGTTTTTT.

V gene TRBV14 combines with J gene TRBJ2-6, with unresolved D. From germline, CDR1 is SGHDN and CDR2 FVKESK. The CDR3 is 17 residues long. V lost 5 bases and J lost 0, with 14 bases in between. CDR3 coding DNA: TGTGCCAGCAGCTGGTACAATGGCCTCTCTGGGGCCAACGTCCTGACTTTC. It is translated as CASSWYNGLSGANVLTF.

The chain employs TRBV6-1 and TRBJ1-4, with D possibly being TRBD1 (6 bases). V gave up 3 bases and J gave up 8 bases, with 19 bases separating them. CDR1 is MNHNS and CDR2 is SASEGT in the germline V gene. The CDR3 is made up of 16 amino acids. CDR3 sequence reads: CASSDGGDILREKLFF. In DNA, the CDR3 is TGTGCCAGCAGTGATGGAGGGGACATACTTAGGGAAAAACTGTTTTTT.

This chain uses TRBV6-1 with TRBJ2-7, with D uncertain. This CDR3 has 16 residues. In germline, CDR1 is MNHNS, CDR2 SASEGT. Trimming stripped 2 bases from V and 0 bases from J, with 14 bases between. The CDR3 protein is CASSEMPGLSSYEQYF. In nucleotides, the CDR3 is TGTGCCAGCAGTGAAATGCCGGGCCTCAGCTCCTACGAGCAGTACTTC.

The chain has TRBV6-5 and TRBJ1-1, with D perhaps matching TRBD1 (5 bases). V lost 2 bases and J 3 bases, leaving 7 bases between the germline ends. The CDR3 totals 13 residues. Germline CDR1 is MNHEY and CDR2 is SVGAGI. In nucleotides, the CDR3 is TGTGCCAGCAGTTACGGGACCCACACTGAAGCTTTCTTT. Translating gives CASSYGTHTEAFF.

This rearrangement joins TRBV11-2 to TRBJ2-7, with D perhaps TRBD1 or TRBD2 (6 bases each). Between the trimmed V and J ends, which lost 3 bases and 4 bases, there was a span of 16 bases. The CDR3 has 15 residues. CDR1 SGHAT and CDR2 FQNNGV come from the germline V gene. The CDR3 spells CASSFVFGGQYEQYF. In DNA, the CDR3 is TGTGCCAGCAGCTTCGTCTTTGGGGGGCAATACGAGCAGTACTTC.

This chain links TRBV21-1 with TRBJ2-3. TRBV21-1 is flagged as a pseudogene. The CDR3 has 12 residues. The CDR3 DNA sequence: TGTGCCGGGACCCGCCCCACAGATACGCAGTATTTT. As protein: CAGTRPTDTQYF.

The gene calls are TRBV7-9 and TRBJ1-5, with no clear D. CDR1 is SEHNR and CDR2 is FQNEAQ in the germline V gene (reference sequence). The CDR3 is made up of 15 amino acids. Trimming took 4 bases from V and 6 from J, leaving 16 bases between them. The CDR3 loop reads CASSSQYGEVQPQHF. The CDR3 DNA reads TGTGCCAGCAGCTCACAATATGGGGAGGTTCAGCCCCAGCATTTT.

V gene TRBV7-9 combines with J gene TRBJ2-3; D gene ambiguous. V lost 4 bases and J 4 bases, leaving 12 bases between the germline ends. In germline, CDR1 is SEHNR, CDR2 FQNEAQ (reference sequence). This CDR3 comprises 14 residues. CDR3 DNA: TGTGCCAGCAGCTACCGAGGACGAGCAGATACGCAGTATTTT. This encodes CASSYRGRADTQYF.

The sample holds a few counts of this clone. J is TRBJ1-1 and V is TRBV27; TRBD1 aligns across 8 bases. The CDR3 sequence is 15 residues long. From germline, CDR1 is MNHEY and CDR2 SMNVEV (reference sequence). Trimming removed 5 bases from V and 1 base from J; junction bases left unmatched: 6. The chain's CDR3 is CASSPFTGGNTEAFF. CDR3 bases: TGTGCCAGCAGTCCGTTTACAGGGGGGAACACTGAAGCTTTCTTT.

The chain uses TRBV7-9 and TRBJ1-2; perhaps TRBD1 as D (6 bases). The germline V gene encodes CDR1 SEHNR and CDR2 FQNEAQ (reference sequence). The CDR3 consists of 13 residues. V lost 5 bases and J lost 5, with 12 bases in between. This CDR3 reads CASSSTGRYGYTF. The CDR3 DNA reads as TGTGCCAGCAGCAGTACAGGGCGATATGGCTACACCTTC.

The chain is built from TRBV6-5 and TRBJ2-7, with TRBD2 identical over 12 bases. Trimming cost V 6 bases and J 7 bases; bases outside gene matches: 10. Germline CDR1 is MNHEY and CDR2 is SVGAGI. There are 15 residues in the CDR3. The CDR3 DNA is TGTGCCAGCAGACCCCCTAGCGGGAGGGCCTGGGAGCAGTACTTC. It encodes CASRPPSGRAWEQYF.

The chain recombines TRBV5-1 with TRBJ2-2; 10 nucleotides align to TRBD2. Germline V gene lookup returns CDR1 SGHRS and CDR2 YFSETQ. The CDR3 is 17 amino acids. The J segment lost 4 bases and the V segment lost 2 bases, leaving 8 bases of the junction unmatched. Here the CDR3 DNA reads TGCGCCAGCAGCTTCTTGTTAGCGGGAGGAATCACCGGGGAGCTGTTTTTT. It specifies CASSFLLAGGITGELFF.

This chain connects TRBV7-6 to TRBJ1-1, with 8 bases aligning to TRBD1. The V segment lost 1 base and the J segment 1 base; nucleotides outside the gene matches: 5. Germline V gives CDR1 SGHVS, CDR2 FNYEAQ. The CDR3 sequence is 16 residues long. The CDR3 DNA is TGTGCCAGCAGCTTAGGAGGACAGGGAGGGAACACTGAAGCTTTCTTT. This sequence encodes CASSLGGQGGNTEAFF. The variable domain in full, with the rest retrieved from reference TRBV7-6 and TRBJ1-1, is GAGVSQSPRYKVTKRGQDVALRCDPISGHVSLYWYRQALGQGPEFLTYFNYEAQQDKSGLPNDRFSAERPEGSISTLTIQRTEQRDSAMYRCASSLGGQGGNTEAFFGQGTRLTVV.

Details on this clone: It may be a read error: a sequence one base away is much more abundant. The chain links TRBV11-3 to TRBJ2-7; D possibly corresponds to TRBD1 (6 bases). Germline lookup yields CDR1 SGHNT and CDR2 YENEEA. V gave up 5 bases and J gave up 3 bases, with 8 bases separating them. The CDR3 runs 12 residues. The CDR3 is CASSPQGYEQYF. The CDR3 DNA reads TGTGCCAGCAGCCCACAGGGCTACGAGCAGTACTTC.

This clone was recorded only once. The chain uses TRBV5-4 and TRBJ2-3; 7 bases fit TRBD1. V was clipped by 3 bases and J by 3 bases; unmatched bases: 13. This CDR3 contains 17 residues. Germline CDR1 reads SGHNT; CDR2 reads YYREEE (reference sequence). As DNA, the CDR3 is TGTGCCAGCAGCTCCACTCCTCGAGGGGGCTCAACAGATACGCAGTATTTT. This encodes CASSSTPRGGSTDTQYF.

The count of this clone is one. V is TRBV6-5 and J is TRBJ2-7, with 11 bases fitting TRBD2. CDR3 length equals 14 residues. The ends lost 5 bases at V and 4 bases at J; junction bases unmatched: 4. Germline-derived CDR1 and CDR2 are MNHEY and SVGAGI. The CDR3 nucleotides are TGTGCCAGCAGTAGGCTAGCGGGAGGATACGAGCAGTACTTC. Its translation is CASSRLAGGYEQYF.

The genes are TRBV7-9 and TRBJ2-7; 9 bases match TRBD1. Germline values: CDR1 SEHNR, CDR2 FQNEAQ (reference sequence). This CDR3 region has 15 residues. After removal of 4 bases from V and 1 base from J, the junction contained 5 bases not matched to a gene. DNA for the CDR3: TGTGCCAGCAGCTCACAGGGGGCTCAATCCTACGAGCAGTACTTC. Its protein is CASSSQGAQSYEQYF.

This chain links TRBV30 with TRBJ2-7; 8 positions agree with TRBD2. This CDR3 has 15 amino acids. Germline V gene data show CDR1 as GTSNPN and CDR2 as SVGIG (reference sequence). V lost 5 bases and J lost 12; bases outside the gene matches: 21. CDR3 in DNA: TGTGCCTGGTCCCGGTGGAGGGCGGGGGGCGATGAACGGTACTTC. Translation: CAWSRWRAGGDERYF.

The chain employs TRBV5-6 and TRBJ2-5; 8 nucleotides agree with TRBD1. The J segment lost 7 bases and the V segment lost 0 bases, leaving 5 bases of the junction unmatched. Germline V CDR1 and CDR2: SGHDT, YYEEEE. This CDR3 is 14 amino acids long. The CDR3 DNA follows: TGTGCCAGCAGCTTGGTCCAGGGGGCCGGGACCCAGTACTTC. Amino acids: CASSLVQGAGTQYF.